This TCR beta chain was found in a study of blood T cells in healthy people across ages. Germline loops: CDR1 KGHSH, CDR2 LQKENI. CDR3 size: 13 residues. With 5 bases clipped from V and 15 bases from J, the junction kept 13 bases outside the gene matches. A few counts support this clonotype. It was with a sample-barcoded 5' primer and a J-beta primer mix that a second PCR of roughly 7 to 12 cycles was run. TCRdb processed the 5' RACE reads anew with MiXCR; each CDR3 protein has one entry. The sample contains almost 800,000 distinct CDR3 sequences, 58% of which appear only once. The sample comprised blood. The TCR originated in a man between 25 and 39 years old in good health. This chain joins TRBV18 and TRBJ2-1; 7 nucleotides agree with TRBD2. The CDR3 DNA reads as TGTGCCAGCTCATCAGCGGGGTCCTCGTCTCCGTTCTTC. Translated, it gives CASSSAGSSSPFF.